The 18 T cell receptor beta chains below were found in one sample sequenced in a study of regulatory T cells in long-lasting Graves disease. As for time point: newly diagnosed GD, antithyroid drugs for less than 3 months. Isolated PBMC RNA provided the starting material for the TCR library. Library construction for TCR beta used iRepertoire HTBI primers and Arm-PCR of CDR3 regions. Each CDR3 protein is one row after TCRdb ran MiXCR on the multiplex PCR reads. The repertoire holds around 450,000 distinct CDR3 sequences, with about 15% as singletons. These records were also assigned to another study, of T cells in Graves' hyperthyroidism and ophthalmopathy.

The sample in question was peripheral blood mononuclear cells (PBMCs), obtained at new diagnosis, from a patient treated with antithyroid drugs. The receptor source for this set is a woman aged 30 to 39 with Graves disease.

This clonotype has a count of ten or more. The chain recombines TRBV6-2 or TRBV6-3 with TRBJ2-7, with 7 bases identical to TRBD2. V was clipped by 4 bases and J by 4 bases; unmatched bases: 16. This CDR3 is 17 amino acids long. Germline V lookup: CDR1 MNHEY, CDR2 SVGEGT. The CDR3, as DNA: TGTGCCAGCAGTTTATCCCTCCCGAGGGAGGGCCGATACGAGCAGTACTTC. This gives the protein CASSLSLPREGRYEQYF.

The gene calls are TRBV9 and TRBJ2-1; no firm D call. V was clipped by 3 bases and J by 6 bases, with 19 bases between them. Germline V lookup: CDR1 SGDLS, CDR2 YYNGEE. This CDR3 has 16 residues. The CDR3 nucleotides read TGTGCCAGCAGCGAGACTCGTGGTGAGGCCGGCAATGAGCAGTTCTTC. It codes for CASSETRGEAGNEQFF.

This clonotype was observed a few times. The chain has TRBV6-4 and TRBJ2-2, with 12 bases identical to TRBD1. The CDR3 has 18 residues. The trim removed 4 bases at V and 4 bases at J, leaving 10 bases unmatched. CDR1 and CDR2 (germline): MRHNA, SNTAGT. The CDR3 sequence is CASSGSGTGGPFTGELFF. The CDR3 DNA is TGTGCCAGCAGTGGATCCGGGACAGGGGGCCCCTTCACCGGGGAGCTGTTTTTT.

The sample holds a few counts of this clonotype. V usage is TRBV29-1 and J usage is TRBJ2-1; D unresolved. The germline V gene has CDR1 SQVTM and CDR2 ANQGSEA. The V and J ends lost 6 bases and 7 bases respectively, with 16 bases between them. This CDR3 contains 13 residues. DNA for the CDR3: TGCAGCGTAGTGGAAGATGGTAGAAATGAGCAGTTCTTC. Translated, it gives CSVVEDGRNEQFF.

This clonotype has at least ten counts. The gene calls are TRBV20-1 and TRBJ2-1; 11 bases line up with TRBD2. This CDR3 is 14 amino acids long. Germline values: CDR1 DFQATT, CDR2 SNEGSKA (reference sequence). Written as DNA, the CDR3 is TGCAGGCTAGCGGGAGGCTATTCCTACAATGAGCAGTTCTTC. The encoded protein is CRLAGGYSYNEQFF.

The rearrangement uses TRBV6-5 and TRBJ2-7; 7 bases agree with TRBD1. The V segment lost 4 bases and the J segment 2 bases; nucleotides outside the gene matches: 8. The CDR3 consists of 15 residues. Germline CDR1 is MNHEY and CDR2 is SVGAGI. The CDR3 DNA follows: TGTGCCAGCAGTTTCCAACAGGGGACGACCTACGAGCAGTACTTC. It is translated as CASSFQQGTTYEQYF.

This clonotype was observed at least ten times. V is TRBV3-1 and J is TRBJ1-5; D gene uncertain. V was trimmed by 8 bases and J by 7 bases, leaving 21 bases between them. The CDR3 is made up of 15 amino acids. The V gene's germline CDR1 is LGHDT and CDR2 YNNKEL (reference sequence). CDR3 loop: CASSPGPGLLQPQHF. The CDR3 DNA reads TGTGCCAGCTCTCCCGGGCCTGGACTTTTGCAGCCCCAGCATTTT.

Ten or more counts support this clonotype. J is TRBJ2-3 and V is TRBV7-3, with D unresolved. From germline, CDR1 is SGHTA and CDR2 FQGTGA. The CDR3 has 14 amino acids. V was pared by 4 bases and J by 5 bases, with 13 bases between. The CDR3 is CASSSPRVGDTQYF. CDR3 DNA sequence: TGTGCCAGCAGCTCTCCCCGGGTTGGAGATACGCAGTATTTT.

The chain recombines TRBV5-1 with TRBJ1-3; D is undetermined. Trimming left V 0 bases short and J 0 bases short, with 10 bases between. There are 16 residues in the CDR3. Germline V lookup: CDR1 SGHRS, CDR2 YFSETQ. Here the CDR3 DNA reads TGCGCCAGCAGCTTGGGTGCACCGAGCTCTGGAAACACCATATATTTT. Its protein is CASSLGAPSSGNTIYF.

This clonotype was detected many times. The genes are TRBV2 and TRBJ2-3; a possible D gene is TRBD2 (6 bases). The CDR3 consists of 16 residues. V shed 7 bases and J shed 0 bases, with 17 bases lying between them. Per germline, CDR1 SNHLY and CDR2 FYNNEI. DNA of the CDR3: TGTGCCAGCATCGGGGGAAGGATAACTAGCACAGATACGCAGTATTTT. It is translated as CASIGGRITSTDTQYF.

J is TRBJ1-2 and V is TRBV14, with D perhaps TRBD1 (6 bases). Germline CDR1 SGHDN, CDR2 FVKESK. The CDR3 is made up of 16 amino acids. The ends were cut back, 3 bases at V and 3 bases at J, with 17 bases in the middle. The CDR3 DNA reads TGTGCCAGCAGCCATAGGGATTGGGGGGGCTACTATGGCTACACCTTC. Protein sequence: CASSHRDWGGYYGYTF.

This clonotype was picked up many times. The chain uses TRBV20-1 and TRBJ1-5, with 7 bases lining up with TRBD1. After removal of 1 base from V and 0 bases from J, the junction contained 6 bases not matched to a gene. Germline V lookup: CDR1 DFQATT, CDR2 SNEGSKA (reference sequence). The CDR3 consists of 16 residues. The CDR3 protein is CSARGGTVYSNQPQHF. CDR3 DNA sequence: TGCAGTGCTAGAGGGGGGACAGTCTATAGCAATCAGCCCCAGCATTTT.

As to this clonotype: A read error may explain this, as a much larger clone is one base away. The chain links TRBV20-1 to TRBJ2-5; 8 nucleotides agree with TRBD1. Germline V gives CDR1 DFQATT, CDR2 SNEGSKA (reference sequence). CDR3 length equals 14 residues. V lost 4 bases and J lost 9; bases outside the gene matches: 13. CDR3 sequence reads: CSAKDRVATGAQYF. CDR3 nucleotides: TGCAGTGCTAAGGACAGGGTAGCCACCGGGGCCCAGTACTTC.

This clonotype turned up a few times. The chain combines TRBV19 with TRBJ2-1; 7 nucleotides match TRBD2. V shed 1 base and J 6 bases; nucleotides not matched to a gene: 6. Per the germline V gene, CDR1 is LNHDA and CDR2 is SQIVND (reference sequence). The CDR3 is 15 amino acids. In nucleotides, the CDR3 is TGTGCCAGTAGTATAGTCGTCCTAGCGGCCAATGAGCAGTTCTTC. Translating it yields CASSIVVLAANEQFF.

In its sample, this clonotype was seen many times. The V and J genes are TRBV6-2 or TRBV6-3 and TRBJ2-1, with D possibly being TRBD1 (5 bases). The CDR3 loop spans 11 amino acids. Germline V gene sequence: CDR1 MNHEY, CDR2 SVGEGT. V lost 5 bases, J lost 6 bases, and 5 bases lay in between. The DNA for the CDR3 is TGTGCCAGCAGTGACAGCAATGAGCAGTTCTTC. This gives the protein CASSDSNEQFF.

The sample holds many counts of this clonotype. The rearrangement uses TRBV7-3 and TRBJ2-2; D unclear. CDR1 is SGHTA, CDR2 FQGTGA, per germline. Trimming stripped 6 bases from V and 7 bases from J, with 9 bases between. The CDR3 has 12 residues. For the CDR3, the DNA is TGTGCCAGCAGTTTCGGTGGCGGGGAGCTGTTTTTT. It codes for CASSFGGGELFF. The whole variable domain, filled in from reference TRBV7-3 and TRBJ2-2, reads GAGVSQTPSNKVTEKGKYVELRCDPISGHTALYWYRQSLGQGPEFLIYFQGTGAADDSGLPNDRFFAVRPEGSVSTLKIQRTERGDSAVYLCASSFGGGELFFGEGSRLTVL.

There are a few counts of this clonotype. The chain carries TRBV19 and TRBJ2-7; possible D gene TRBD2, 6 bases. Germline V gives CDR1 LNHDA, CDR2 SQIVND (reference sequence). Trimming stripped 5 bases from V and 3 bases from J, with 23 bases between. CDR3 length: 17 residues. The CDR3 region has the DNA TGTGCCAGTAGTTGGGCCAGTAGGGCTAGCGAGGGCTACGAGCAGTACTTC. Protein product: CASSWASRASEGYEQYF.

There are many counts of this clonotype. V and J are TRBV3-1 and TRBJ1-3; 8 nucleotides match TRBD1. The CDR3 contains 15 residues. Looked up from germline, CDR1 is LGHDT and CDR2 is YNNKEL (reference sequence). J gave up 2 bases and V 4 bases, and 4 bases lay outside the gene matches. The DNA of the CDR3 is TGTGCCAGCAGCCCCAGGGGGCAGGCTGGAAACACCATATATTTT. It translates to CASSPRGQAGNTIYF.